These 17 T cell receptor beta chains came from one sample sequenced in a study of cytomegalovirus exposure and HLA in healthy donors. A multiplex PCR was run with 60 Vbeta primers and 13 Jbeta primers. Sequencing used immunoSEQ multiplex PCR; TCRdb keeps in-frame clones, though not all of them. The table lists 140,000 to 150,000 clones, 76% of them singletons, with 1.8% in the top ten. The sequencing sample was made of PBMCs. The receptors derive from a man in his forties in good health and CMV-seronegative.

The chain is built from TRBV19 and TRBJ2-7; TRBD2 agrees at 10 bases. CDR1 and CDR2 (germline): LNHDA, SQIVND (reference sequence). This CDR3 has 15 amino acids. Germline trimming cut 5 bases from V and 2 bases from J; bases unmatched to any gene: 6. CDR3 residues: CASSSTSGATYEQYF. CDR3 DNA sequence: TGTGCCAGTAGTTCCACTAGCGGGGCAACCTACGAGCAGTACTTC.

This chain uses TRBV27 with TRBJ2-7; TRBD1 matches 7 bases. CDR3 length: 12 amino acids. V was clipped by 4 bases and J by 7 bases; unmatched bases: 4. Germline V lookup: CDR1 MNHEY, CDR2 SMNVEV (reference sequence). CDR3 region: CASSSQGEEQYF. The CDR3 nucleotides are TGTGCCAGCAGTTCCCAGGGGGAAGAGCAGTACTTC.

The V and J genes are TRBV5-4 and TRBJ1-1, with D maybe TRBD1 (5 bases). The CDR3 consists of 14 residues. V was cut by 4 bases and J by 4 bases, with 14 bases left in between. Per germline, CDR1 SGHNT and CDR2 YYREEE (reference sequence). CDR3 bases: TGTGCCAGCAGCACAGGCCCAGGAGCCACTGAAGCTTTCTTT. It translates to CASSTGPGATEAFF.

The chain recombines TRBV10-1 with TRBJ1-1; 7 bases agree with TRBD1. This CDR3 contains 15 residues. J gave up 4 bases and V 0 bases, and 5 bases lay outside the gene matches. CDR1 is WNHNN, CDR2 SYGVQD, per germline (reference sequence). CDR3 residues: CASSESTGRTTEAFF. The CDR3 DNA follows: TGCGCCAGCAGTGAGTCGACAGGGCGAACCACTGAAGCTTTCTTT.

This clone appeared a few times. The junction departs from the called germline gene at one end, perhaps through a read error. J is TRBJ2-6 and V is TRBV6-4, with D perhaps matching TRBD1 (5 bases). Germline V gives CDR1 MRHNA, CDR2 SNTAGT. The CDR3 spans 13 residues. As DNA, the CDR3 is TGTGCCAGCAGTGATTCTGGGGCCAACGGCCTGACTTTC. It yields the protein CASSDSGANGLTF.

The CDR3 region has the DNA TGTGCCAGCTCCCGCGGGGGCGAAAACATTCAGTACTTC. Translating gives CASSRGGENIQYF. The chain combines TRBV9 with TRBJ2-4; maybe TRBD2 (7 bases). V lost 7 bases, J lost 5 bases, and 13 bases lay in between. In germline, CDR1 is SGDLS, CDR2 YYNGEE. CDR3 length: 13 residues.

The count of this clone is one. This rearrangement joins TRBV19 to TRBJ2-7, with 7 bases that match TRBD2. CDR1 and CDR2 (germline): LNHDA, SQIVND (reference sequence). Trimming at V came to 3 bases and at J to 5 bases, leaving 4 bases not matched to a gene. There are 13 residues in the CDR3. CDR3 protein: CASSMGGTDEQYF. The CDR3 DNA reads TGTGCCAGTAGTATGGGAGGGACGGACGAGCAGTACTTC.

About this clone: One junction end disagrees with the germline gene, perhaps due to a read error. The chain employs TRBV7-9 and TRBJ2-3; perhaps TRBD1 as D (5 bases). CDR1 and CDR2 from the germline V gene are SEHNR and FQNEAQ (reference sequence). CDR3 length equals 16 residues. CDR3 residues: CSSSPVAPDSEDTQYF. DNA for the CDR3: TGTTCCAGCAGCCCAGTAGCCCCCGACAGCGAAGATACGCAGTATTTT.

The chain employs TRBV30 and TRBJ2-5, with D maybe TRBD1 (5 bases). This CDR3 is 12 amino acids long. Trimming removed 1 base at V and 5 bases at J, with 8 bases between. The germline V gene encodes CDR1 GTSNPN and CDR2 SVGIG (reference sequence). Written as DNA, the CDR3 is TGTGCCTGGAGTGCACCAGGGGAGACCCAGTACTTC. Its translation is CAWSAPGETQYF.

The rearrangement joins TRBV2 to TRBJ2-7; 11 bases line up with TRBD1. This CDR3 has 11 residues. The V gene's germline CDR1 is SNHLY and CDR2 FYNNEI. V lost 4 bases and J lost 11; bases outside the gene matches: 1. In nucleotides, the CDR3 is TGTGCCAGCAGTGGGGACAGGGGGGAGTACTTC. Translation gives CASSGDRGEYF. Full variable domain (remainder filled in from reference TRBV2 and TRBJ2-7): EPEVTQTPSHQVTQMGQEVILRCVPISNHLYFYWYRQILGQKVEFLVSFYNNEISEKSEIFDDQFSVERPDGSNFTLKIRSTKLEDSAMYFCASSGDRGEYFGPGTRLTVT.

This clone turned up a few times. This chain connects TRBV5-8 to TRBJ2-7; tentatively, D is TRBD1 (5 bases). CDR1 is SGHTS, CDR2 YDEGEE, per germline. V lost 2 bases to trimming and J lost 1 base, with 7 bases between them. This CDR3 spans 13 amino acids. The CDR3 region is CASSLGVSYEQYF. CDR3 coding DNA: TGTGCCAGCAGCTTAGGGGTGTCCTACGAGCAGTACTTC.

The V call is TRBV5-1, the J call TRBJ2-1, with 8 nucleotides matching TRBD2. This CDR3 is 15 amino acids long. Per the germline V gene, CDR1 is SGHRS and CDR2 is YFSETQ. Trimming cost V 4 bases and J 7 bases; bases outside gene matches: 10. CDR3 nucleotides: TGCGCCAGCAGCCTGCGGGGGGCCGGAGAAAATGAGCAGTTCTTC. This sequence encodes CASSLRGAGENEQFF.

The V call is TRBV11-2, the J call TRBJ2-3; TRBD2 matches 9 bases. This CDR3 comprises 15 residues. Germline V gene sequence: CDR1 SGHAT, CDR2 FQNNGV. J was trimmed by 2 bases and V by 6 bases; bases with no gene match: 6. The DNA of the CDR3 is TGTGCCAGCAGTCACTCTAGCGGGGACACAGATACGCAGTATTTT. It encodes CASSHSSGDTDTQYF.

This sequence joins TRBV7-9 and TRBJ1-1; D remains ambiguous. The V end lost 4 bases, the J end lost 1 base, and 10 bases lay between the germline ends. The length of the CDR3 is 14 residues. The germline V gene has CDR1 SEHNR and CDR2 FQNEAQ (reference sequence). The CDR3 nucleotides are TGTGCCAGCAGCTCCAAACAGAGGAACACTGAAGCTTTCTTT. Amino acid sequence: CASSSKQRNTEAFF.

The chain recombines TRBV27 with TRBJ2-7, with 7 bases matching TRBD1. This CDR3 has 13 amino acids. With V trimmed by 3 bases and J by 3 bases, 2 bases remained unmatched. Germline CDR1 reads MNHEY; CDR2 reads SMNVEV (reference sequence). The CDR3 spells CASSFYRGYEQYF. The DNA of the CDR3 is TGTGCCAGCAGTTTTTACAGGGGCTACGAGCAGTACTTC.

The CDR3 nucleotides are TGTGCCAGCAGTTTTCTGTGGGAGTGGGGTGAGCAGTTCTTC. Translated: CASSFLWEWGEQFF. This chain links TRBV28 with TRBJ2-1, with D possibly TRBD2 on 5 matching bases. Between the trimmed V and J ends, which lost 3 bases and 9 bases, there was a span of 15 bases. Germline V CDR1 and CDR2: MDHEN, SYDVKM. The CDR3 runs to 14 residues.

This clone was found once. Mismatch with germline at one junction end may stem from a read error. This chain joins TRBV4-1 and TRBJ2-4; D remains ambiguous. The CDR3 is 15 residues long. Germline V CDR1 and CDR2: MGHRA, YSYEKL. This chain's CDR3 is CASSQAEFGKNSQYF. The CDR3 DNA reads as TGCGCCAGCAGCCAAGCAGAATTCGGCAAAAACAGTCAGTACTTC.